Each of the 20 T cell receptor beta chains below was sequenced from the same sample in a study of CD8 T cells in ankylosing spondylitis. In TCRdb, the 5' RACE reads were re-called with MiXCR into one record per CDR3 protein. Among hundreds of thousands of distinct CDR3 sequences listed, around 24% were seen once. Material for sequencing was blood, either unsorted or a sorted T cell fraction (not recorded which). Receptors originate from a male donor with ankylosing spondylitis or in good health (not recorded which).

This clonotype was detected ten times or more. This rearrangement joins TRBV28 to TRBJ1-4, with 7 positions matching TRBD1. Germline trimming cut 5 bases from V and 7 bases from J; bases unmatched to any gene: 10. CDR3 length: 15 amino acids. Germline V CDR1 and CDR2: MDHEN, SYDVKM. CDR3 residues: CASSMAGGNAEKLFF. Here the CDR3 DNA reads TGTGCCAGCAGTATGGCAGGGGGAAATGCTGAAAAACTGTTTTTT.

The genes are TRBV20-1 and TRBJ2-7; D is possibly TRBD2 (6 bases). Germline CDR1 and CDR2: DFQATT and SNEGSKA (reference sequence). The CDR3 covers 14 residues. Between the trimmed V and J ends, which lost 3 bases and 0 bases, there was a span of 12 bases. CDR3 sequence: CSASSLANSYEQYF. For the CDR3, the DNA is TGCAGTGCTAGTTCCCTAGCGAACTCCTACGAGCAGTACTTC.

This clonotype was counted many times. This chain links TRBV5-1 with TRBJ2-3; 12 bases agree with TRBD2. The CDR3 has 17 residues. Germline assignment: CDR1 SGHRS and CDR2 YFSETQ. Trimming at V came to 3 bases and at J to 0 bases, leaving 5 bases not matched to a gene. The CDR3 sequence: CASSSGTSGSSTDTQYF. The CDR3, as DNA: TGCGCCAGCAGCTCCGGGACTAGCGGGTCTAGCACAGATACGCAGTATTTT.

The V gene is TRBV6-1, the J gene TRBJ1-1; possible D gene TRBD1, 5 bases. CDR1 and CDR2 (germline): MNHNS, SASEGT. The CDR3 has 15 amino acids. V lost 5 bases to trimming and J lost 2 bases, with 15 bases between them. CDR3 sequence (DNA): TGTGCCAGCAGTCAAGGGACCCCGCGCAACACTGAAGCTTTCTTT. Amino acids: CASSQGTPRNTEAFF.

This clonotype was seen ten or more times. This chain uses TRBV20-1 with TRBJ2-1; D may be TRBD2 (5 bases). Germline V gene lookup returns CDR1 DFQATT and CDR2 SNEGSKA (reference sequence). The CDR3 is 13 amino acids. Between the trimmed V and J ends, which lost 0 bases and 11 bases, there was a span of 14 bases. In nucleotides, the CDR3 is TGCAGTGCTAGAGACCTGAAGCCGGGAAAGCAGTTCTTC. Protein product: CSARDLKPGKQFF.

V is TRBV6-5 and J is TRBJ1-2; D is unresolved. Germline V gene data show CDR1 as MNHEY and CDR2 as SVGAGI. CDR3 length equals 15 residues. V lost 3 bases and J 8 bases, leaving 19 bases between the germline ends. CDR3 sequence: CASSYPAGSESGYTF. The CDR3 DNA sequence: TGTGCCAGCAGTTATCCTGCGGGAAGTGAGAGCGGCTACACCTTC.

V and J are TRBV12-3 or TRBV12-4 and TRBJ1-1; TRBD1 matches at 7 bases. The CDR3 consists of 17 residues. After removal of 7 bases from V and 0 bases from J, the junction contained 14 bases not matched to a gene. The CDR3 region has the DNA TGTGCCAGCACCGGAGTGAGGGGGCGAGAGGTGAACACTGAAGCTTTCTTT. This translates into CASTGVRGREVNTEAFF.

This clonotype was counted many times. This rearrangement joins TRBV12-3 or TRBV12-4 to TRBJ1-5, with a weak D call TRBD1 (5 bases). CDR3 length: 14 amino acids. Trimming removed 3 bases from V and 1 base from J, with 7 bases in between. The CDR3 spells CASSLWDSNQPQHF. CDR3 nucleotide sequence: TGTGCCAGCAGTTTGTGGGACAGCAATCAGCCCCAGCATTTT.

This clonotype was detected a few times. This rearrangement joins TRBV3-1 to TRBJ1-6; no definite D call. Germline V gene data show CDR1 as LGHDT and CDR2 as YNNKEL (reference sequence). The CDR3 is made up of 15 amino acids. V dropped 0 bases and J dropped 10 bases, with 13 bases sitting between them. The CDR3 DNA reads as TGTGCCAGCAGCCAAGAGGGTACCCGGGCCTCACCCCTCCACTTT. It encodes CASSQEGTRASPLHF.

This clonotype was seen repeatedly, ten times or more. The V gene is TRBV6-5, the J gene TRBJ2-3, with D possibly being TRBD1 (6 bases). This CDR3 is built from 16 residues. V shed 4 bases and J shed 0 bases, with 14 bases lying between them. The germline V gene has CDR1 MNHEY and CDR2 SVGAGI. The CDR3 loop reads CASSSDGGPSTDTQYF. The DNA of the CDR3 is TGTGCCAGCAGTTCAGATGGGGGCCCTAGCACAGATACGCAGTATTTT.

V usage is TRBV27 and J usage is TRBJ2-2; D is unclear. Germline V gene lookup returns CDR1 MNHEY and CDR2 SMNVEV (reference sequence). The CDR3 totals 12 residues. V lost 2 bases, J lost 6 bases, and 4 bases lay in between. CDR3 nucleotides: TGTGCCAGCAGTTTAGGATCCGGGGAGCTGTTTTTT. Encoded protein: CASSLGSGELFF.

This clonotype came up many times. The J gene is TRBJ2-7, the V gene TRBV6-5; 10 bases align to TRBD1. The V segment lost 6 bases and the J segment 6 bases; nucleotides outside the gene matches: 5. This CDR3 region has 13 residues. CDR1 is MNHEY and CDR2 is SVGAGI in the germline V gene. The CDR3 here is CASSSDRGIEQYF. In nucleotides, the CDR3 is TGTGCCAGCAGCTCGGACAGGGGGATCGAGCAGTACTTC.

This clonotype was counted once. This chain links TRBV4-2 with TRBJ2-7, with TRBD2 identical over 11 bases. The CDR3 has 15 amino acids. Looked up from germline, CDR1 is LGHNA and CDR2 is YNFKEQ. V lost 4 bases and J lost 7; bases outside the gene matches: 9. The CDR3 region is CASSLTSGRVWEQYF. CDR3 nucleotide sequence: TGTGCCAGCAGCCTTACTAGCGGGAGAGTTTGGGAGCAGTACTTC.

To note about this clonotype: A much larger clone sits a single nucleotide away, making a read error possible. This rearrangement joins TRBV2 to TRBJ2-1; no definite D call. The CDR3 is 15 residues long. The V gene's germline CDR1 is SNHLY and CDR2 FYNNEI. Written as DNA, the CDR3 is TGTGCCAGCAGTGAACAGGCGAGTTCCTACAATGTGCAGTTCTTC. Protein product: CASSEQASSYNVQFF.

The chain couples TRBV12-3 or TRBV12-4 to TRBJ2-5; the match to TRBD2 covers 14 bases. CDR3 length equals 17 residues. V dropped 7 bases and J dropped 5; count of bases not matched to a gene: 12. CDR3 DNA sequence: TGTGCCAGCATCCCCGGGACTAGCGGGAGTGGAGGGGAGACCCAGTACTTC. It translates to CASIPGTSGSGGETQYF.

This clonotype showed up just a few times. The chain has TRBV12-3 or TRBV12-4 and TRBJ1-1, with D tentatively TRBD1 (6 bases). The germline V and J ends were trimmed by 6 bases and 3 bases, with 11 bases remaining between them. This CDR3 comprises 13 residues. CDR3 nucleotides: TGTGCCAGCAGCACCAAGGGGGACACTGAAGCTTTCTTT. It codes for CASSTKGDTEAFF.

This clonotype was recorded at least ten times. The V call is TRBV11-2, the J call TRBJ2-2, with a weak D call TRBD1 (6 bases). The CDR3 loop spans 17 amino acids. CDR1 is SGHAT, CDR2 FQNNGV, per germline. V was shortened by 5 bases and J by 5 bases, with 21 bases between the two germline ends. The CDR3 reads CASSPPLWTESTGELFF. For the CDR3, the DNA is TGTGCCAGCAGCCCCCCCCTATGGACAGAAAGTACCGGGGAGCTGTTTTTT.

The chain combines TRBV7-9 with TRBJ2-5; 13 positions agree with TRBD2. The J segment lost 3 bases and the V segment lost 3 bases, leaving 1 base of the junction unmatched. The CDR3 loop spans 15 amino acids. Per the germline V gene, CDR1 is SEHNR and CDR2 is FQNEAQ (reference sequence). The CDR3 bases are TGTGCCAGCAGCTTCGGGACTAGCGGGGAAGAGACCCAGTACTTC. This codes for CASSFGTSGEETQYF.

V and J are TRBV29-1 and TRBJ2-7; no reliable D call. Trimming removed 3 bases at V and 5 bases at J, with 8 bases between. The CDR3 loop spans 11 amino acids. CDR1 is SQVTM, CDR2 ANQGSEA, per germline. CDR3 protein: CSVEGWDEQYF. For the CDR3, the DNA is TGCAGCGTTGAGGGTTGGGACGAGCAGTACTTC.

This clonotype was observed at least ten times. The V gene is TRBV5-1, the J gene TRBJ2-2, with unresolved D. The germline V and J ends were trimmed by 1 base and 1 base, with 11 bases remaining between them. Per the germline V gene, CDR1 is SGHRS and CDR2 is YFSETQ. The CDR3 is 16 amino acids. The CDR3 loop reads CASSLRSTLNTGELFF. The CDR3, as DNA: TGCGCCAGCAGCTTGAGGTCCACCCTGAACACCGGGGAGCTGTTTTTT.